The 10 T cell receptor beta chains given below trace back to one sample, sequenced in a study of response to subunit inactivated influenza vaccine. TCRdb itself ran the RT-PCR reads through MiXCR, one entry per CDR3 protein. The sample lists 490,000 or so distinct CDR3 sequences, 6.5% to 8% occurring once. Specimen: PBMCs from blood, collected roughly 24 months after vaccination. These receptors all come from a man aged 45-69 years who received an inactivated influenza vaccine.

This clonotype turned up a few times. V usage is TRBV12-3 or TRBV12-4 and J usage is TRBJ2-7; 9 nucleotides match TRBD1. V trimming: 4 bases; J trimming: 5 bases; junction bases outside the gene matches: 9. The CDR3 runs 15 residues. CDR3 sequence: CASSSAGTGIHEQYF. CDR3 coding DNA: TGTGCCAGCAGTTCAGCCGGGACAGGGATCCACGAGCAGTACTTC.

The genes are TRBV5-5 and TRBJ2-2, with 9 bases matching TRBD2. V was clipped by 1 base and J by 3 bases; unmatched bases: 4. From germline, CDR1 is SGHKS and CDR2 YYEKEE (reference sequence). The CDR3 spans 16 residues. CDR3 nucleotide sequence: TGTGCCAGCAGCTTGCTTAGCGGGAGTTACACCGGGGAGCTGTTTTTT. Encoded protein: CASSLLSGSYTGELFF.

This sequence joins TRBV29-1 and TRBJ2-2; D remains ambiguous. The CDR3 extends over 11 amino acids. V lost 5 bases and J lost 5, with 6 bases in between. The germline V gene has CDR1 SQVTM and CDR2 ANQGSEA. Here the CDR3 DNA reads TGCAGCGTTTCTCAGACCGGGGAGCTGTTTTTT. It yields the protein CSVSQTGELFF.

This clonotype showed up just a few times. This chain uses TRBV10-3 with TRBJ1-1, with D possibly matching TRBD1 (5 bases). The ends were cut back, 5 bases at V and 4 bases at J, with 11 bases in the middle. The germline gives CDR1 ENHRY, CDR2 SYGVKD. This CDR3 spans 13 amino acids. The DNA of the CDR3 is TGTGCCATCAGTACGGGGGGTACCACTGAAGCTTTCTTT. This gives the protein CAISTGGTTEAFF.

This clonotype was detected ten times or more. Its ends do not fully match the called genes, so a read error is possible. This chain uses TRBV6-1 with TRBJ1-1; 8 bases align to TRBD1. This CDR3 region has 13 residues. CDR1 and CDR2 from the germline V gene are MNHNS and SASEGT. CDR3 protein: CASREGTGGEAFF. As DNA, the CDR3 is TGTGCCAGCAGAGAAGGGACAGGAGGTGAAGCTTTCTTT.

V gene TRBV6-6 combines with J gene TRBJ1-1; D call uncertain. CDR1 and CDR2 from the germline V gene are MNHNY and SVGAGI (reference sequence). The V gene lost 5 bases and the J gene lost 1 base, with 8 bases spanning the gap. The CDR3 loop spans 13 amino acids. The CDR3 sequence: CASSRTSNTEAFF. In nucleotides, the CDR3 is TGTGCCAGCAGTAGGACTTCGAACACTGAAGCTTTCTTT.

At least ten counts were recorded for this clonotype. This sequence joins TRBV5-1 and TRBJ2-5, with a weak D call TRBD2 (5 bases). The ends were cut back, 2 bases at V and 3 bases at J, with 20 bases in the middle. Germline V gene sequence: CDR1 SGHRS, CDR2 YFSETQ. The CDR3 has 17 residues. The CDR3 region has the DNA TGCGCCAGCAGCTTACAGCCCGCAAGGCAGGAGGAAGAGACCCAGTACTTC. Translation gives CASSLQPARQEEETQYF.

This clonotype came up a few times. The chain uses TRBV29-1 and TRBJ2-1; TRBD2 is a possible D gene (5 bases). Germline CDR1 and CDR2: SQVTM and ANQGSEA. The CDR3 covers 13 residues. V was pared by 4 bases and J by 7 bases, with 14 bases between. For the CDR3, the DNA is TGCAGCGTTGTTTCTTTCAGGACTAATGAGCAGTTCTTC. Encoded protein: CSVVSFRTNEQFF.

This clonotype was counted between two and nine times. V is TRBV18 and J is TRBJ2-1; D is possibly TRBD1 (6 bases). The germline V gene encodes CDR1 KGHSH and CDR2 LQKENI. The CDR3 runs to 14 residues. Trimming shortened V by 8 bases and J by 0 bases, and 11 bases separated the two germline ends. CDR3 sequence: CASTGQYSYNEQFF. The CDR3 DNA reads TGTGCCAGCACCGGACAGTACTCCTACAATGAGCAGTTCTTC.

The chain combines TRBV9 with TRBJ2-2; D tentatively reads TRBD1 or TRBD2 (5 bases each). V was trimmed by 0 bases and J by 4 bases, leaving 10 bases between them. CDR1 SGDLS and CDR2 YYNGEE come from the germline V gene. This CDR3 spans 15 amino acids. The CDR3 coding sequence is TGTGCCAGCAGCGTAGCTGGGGCGGGCACCGGGGAGCTGTTTTTT. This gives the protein CASSVAGAGTGELFF.